This T cell receptor beta chain was retrieved from a study of blood T cell repertoires in COVID-19. Study-wide background: Sites across the United States, Italy and Spain contributed samples from acute and convalescent COVID-19. PBMCs, B-cell-depleted T cells, or T cells were the source of the cDNA or gDNA that made up the material.

Source study methods: Amplified reference gene primers provided the basis for estimating nucleated cell counts. TCRdb's table, derived via immunoSEQ multiplex PCR, lists solely in-frame clones and lacks some. For V, J and clone size, that table is used; D and trimming come from the DNA. The data show some 150,000 clones, around four fifths seen once. This CDR3 spans 14 amino acids. Trimming took 3 bases from V and 7 from J, leaving 10 bases between them. Germline-derived CDR1 and CDR2 are SNHLY and FYNNEI. Participants had their cohort set by participant-reported clinical history. What was sequenced was PBMCs or T cells enriched from blood (not recorded which). This sequence originates from a woman aged 45-59 years in a cohort exposed to, infected with or recovered from COVID-19 (not recorded which). The rearrangement uses TRBV2 and TRBJ1-6; D possibly corresponds to TRBD1 (5 bases). The CDR3 here is CASSELGGNSPLHF. Here the CDR3 DNA reads TGTGCCAGCAGTGAGTTGGGGGGAAATTCACCCCTCCACTTT.